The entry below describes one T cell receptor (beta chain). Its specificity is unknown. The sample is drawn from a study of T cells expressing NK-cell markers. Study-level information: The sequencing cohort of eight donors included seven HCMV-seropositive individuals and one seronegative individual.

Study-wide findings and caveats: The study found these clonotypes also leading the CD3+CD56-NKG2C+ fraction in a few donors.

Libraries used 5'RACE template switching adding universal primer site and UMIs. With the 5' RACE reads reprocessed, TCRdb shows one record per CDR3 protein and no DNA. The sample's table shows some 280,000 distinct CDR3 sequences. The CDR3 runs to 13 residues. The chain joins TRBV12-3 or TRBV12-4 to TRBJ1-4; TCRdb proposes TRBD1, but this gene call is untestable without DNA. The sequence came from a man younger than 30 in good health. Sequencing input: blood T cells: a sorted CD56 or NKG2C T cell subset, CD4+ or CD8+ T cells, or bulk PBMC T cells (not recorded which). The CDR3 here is CASRTGWGEKLFF.